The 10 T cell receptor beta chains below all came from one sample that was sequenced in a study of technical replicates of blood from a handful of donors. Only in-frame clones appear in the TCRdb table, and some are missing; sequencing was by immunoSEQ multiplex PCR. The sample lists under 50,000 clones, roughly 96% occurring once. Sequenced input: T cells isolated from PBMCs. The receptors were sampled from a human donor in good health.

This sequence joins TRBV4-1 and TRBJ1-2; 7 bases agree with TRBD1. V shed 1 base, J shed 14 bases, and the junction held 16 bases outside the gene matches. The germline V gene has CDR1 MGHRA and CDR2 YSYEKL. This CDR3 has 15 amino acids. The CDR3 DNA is TGCGCCAGCAGCCAAGTAGACAGGGACCTCAACTTCAGGACCTTC. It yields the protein CASSQVDRDLNFRTF.

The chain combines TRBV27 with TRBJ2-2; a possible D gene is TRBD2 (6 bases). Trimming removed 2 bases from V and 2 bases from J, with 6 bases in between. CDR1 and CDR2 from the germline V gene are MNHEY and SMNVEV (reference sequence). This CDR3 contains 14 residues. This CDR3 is CASSLGLNTGELFF. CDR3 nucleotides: TGTGCCAGCAGTTTAGGACTAAACACCGGGGAGCTGTTTTTT.

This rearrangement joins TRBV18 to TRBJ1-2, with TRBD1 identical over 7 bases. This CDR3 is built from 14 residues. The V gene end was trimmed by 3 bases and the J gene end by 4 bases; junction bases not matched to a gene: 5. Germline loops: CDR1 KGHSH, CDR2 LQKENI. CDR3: CASSPGTVLYGYTF. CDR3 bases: TGTGCCAGCTCACCCGGGACAGTTCTCTATGGCTACACCTTC.

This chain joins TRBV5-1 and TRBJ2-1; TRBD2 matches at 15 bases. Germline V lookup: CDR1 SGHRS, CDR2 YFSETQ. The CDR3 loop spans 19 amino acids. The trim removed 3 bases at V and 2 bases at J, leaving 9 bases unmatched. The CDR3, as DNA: TGCGCCAGCAGCTCCCACGGGACTAGCGGGAGGTACACCTACAATGAGCAGTTCTTC. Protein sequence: CASSSHGTSGRYTYNEQFF.

CDR3 protein: CASSTLQSLNEKLFF. CDR3 DNA: TGTGCCAGCAGTACTTTACAGTCACTTAATGAAAAACTGTTTTTT. The V call is TRBV2, the J call TRBJ1-4, with D hard to call. This CDR3 contains 15 residues. Germline lookup yields CDR1 SNHLY and CDR2 FYNNEI. Trimming shortened V by 5 bases and J by 4 bases, and 14 bases separated the two germline ends.

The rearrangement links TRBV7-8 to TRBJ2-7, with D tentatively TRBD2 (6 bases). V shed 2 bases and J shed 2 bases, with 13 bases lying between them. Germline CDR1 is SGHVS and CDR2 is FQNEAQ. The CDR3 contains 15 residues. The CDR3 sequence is CASSLQASETYEQYF. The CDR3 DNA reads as TGTGCCAGCAGCTTACAGGCTAGCGAGACCTACGAGCAGTACTTC.

In nucleotides, the CDR3 is TGTGCCAGCAGCTCCCAGAGGACAGGGGATGGCTACACCTTC. The encoded protein is CASSSQRTGDGYTF. This chain connects TRBV11-2 to TRBJ1-2; TRBD1 agrees at 9 bases. From germline, CDR1 is SGHAT and CDR2 FQNNGV. Unmatched junction bases numbered 6, after V lost 4 bases and J lost 6 bases. The CDR3 sequence is 14 residues long.

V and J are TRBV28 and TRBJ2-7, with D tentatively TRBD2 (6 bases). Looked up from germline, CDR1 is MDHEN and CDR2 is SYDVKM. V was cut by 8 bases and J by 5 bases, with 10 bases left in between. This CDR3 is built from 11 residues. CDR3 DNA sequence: TGTGCCAGCGCTAGCGCGAACGAGCAGTACTTC. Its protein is CASASANEQYF. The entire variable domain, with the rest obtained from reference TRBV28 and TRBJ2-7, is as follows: DVKVTQSSRYLVKRTGEKVFLECVQDMDHENMFWYRQDPGLGLRLIYFSYDVKMKEKGDIPEGYSVSREKKERFSLILESASTNQTSMYLCASASANEQYFGPGTRLTVT.

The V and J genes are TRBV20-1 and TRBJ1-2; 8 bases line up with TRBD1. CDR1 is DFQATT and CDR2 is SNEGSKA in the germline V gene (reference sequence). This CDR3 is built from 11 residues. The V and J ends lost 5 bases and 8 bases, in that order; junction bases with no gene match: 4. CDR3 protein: CSAAGGNGYTF. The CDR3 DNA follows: TGCAGTGCTGCAGGGGGCAACGGCTACACCTTC.

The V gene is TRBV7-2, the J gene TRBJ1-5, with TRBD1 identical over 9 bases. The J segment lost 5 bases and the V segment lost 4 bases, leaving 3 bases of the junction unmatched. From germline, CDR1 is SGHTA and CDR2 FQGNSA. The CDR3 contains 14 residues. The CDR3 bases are TGTGCCAGCAGCTCCGGGACAGGGCATCAGCCCCAGCATTTT. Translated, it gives CASSSGTGHQPQHF.